The 30 T cell receptor beta chains given below trace back to one sample, sequenced in a study of T-cell memory formation after mild COVID-19. MiXCR, applied by TCRdb to the 5' RACE reads, yields one record per CDR3 protein. The table lists 550,000 to 700,000 distinct CDR3 sequences, roughly 18% of them singletons. Sequencing used PBMCs or a T cell subset sorted from them (not recorded which). The receptor set was obtained from an adult woman who had mild COVID-19 (a few samples of this study predate the infection). Cell type and time point are not known.

This chain links TRBV5-1 with TRBJ2-2; no reliable D call. The germline gives CDR1 SGHRS, CDR2 YFSETQ. Trimming took off 0 bases at V and 4 bases at J, with 22 bases between the two ends. This CDR3 comprises 19 residues. CDR3 loop: CASSLEIRKERRGTGELFF. As DNA, the CDR3 is TGCGCCAGCAGCTTGGAAATTAGGAAGGAGAGACGCGGCACCGGGGAGCTGTTTTTT.

The gene calls are TRBV9 and TRBJ2-7; 10 nucleotides align to TRBD2. J lost 0 bases, V lost 5 bases, and 5 bases had no gene match. Germline V gene sequence: CDR1 SGDLS, CDR2 YYNGEE. This CDR3 contains 15 residues. This CDR3 is CASSPTSGASYEQYF. CDR3 coding DNA: TGTGCCAGCAGTCCAACTAGCGGGGCCTCCTACGAGCAGTACTTC.

This rearrangement joins TRBV12-3 or TRBV12-4 to TRBJ1-2; 7 bases align to TRBD1. J was trimmed by 7 bases and V by 7 bases; bases with no gene match: 18. The CDR3 length is 16 residues. CDR3 residues: CASTLPGQLPVSGYTF. The DNA for the CDR3 is TGTGCCAGCACCCTGCCGGGACAGTTGCCTGTTAGTGGCTACACCTTC.

The CDR3 nucleotides read TGTGCCAGCAGTTATTCGGGGGCCAAAAACATTCAGTACTTC. It specifies CASSYSGAKNIQYF. This chain uses TRBV6-2 or TRBV6-3 with TRBJ2-4, with a tentative D call TRBD2 (5 bases). Looked up from germline, CDR1 is MNHEY and CDR2 is SVGEGT. With 3 bases removed from V and 1 base from J, the gap between germline ends came to 7 bases. This CDR3 spans 14 amino acids.

In this sample, this clonotype turned up a few times. The rearrangement joins TRBV19 to TRBJ1-5, with 7 bases matching TRBD1. The germline V gene has CDR1 LNHDA and CDR2 SQIVND (reference sequence). V dropped 1 base and J dropped 2; count of bases not matched to a gene: 5. This CDR3 contains 16 residues. CDR3 bases: TGTGCCAGTAGTATAGTGGGACAGTTGGGCAATCAGCCCCAGCATTTT. Its translation: CASSIVGQLGNQPQHF.

The chain uses TRBV5-1 and TRBJ2-1; no clear D gene. Deletions cut 0 bases from V and 11 bases from J, with 9 bases between. Germline V gene lookup returns CDR1 SGHRS and CDR2 YFSETQ. The CDR3 covers 12 residues. The CDR3 is CASSLGGGQQFF. The CDR3 DNA reads TGCGCCAGCAGCTTGGGCGGTGGGCAGCAGTTCTTC.

This clonotype appeared a few times. The V gene is TRBV7-2, the J gene TRBJ1-5; weak D call: TRBD1 (5 bases). The V and J ends lost 3 bases and 6 bases respectively, with 18 bases between them. The V gene's germline CDR1 is SGHTA and CDR2 FQGNSA. The CDR3 is 16 amino acids. The chain's CDR3 is CASSFHPRSGGQPQHF. The CDR3 region has the DNA TGTGCCAGCAGCTTCCATCCAAGGTCGGGGGGTCAGCCCCAGCATTTT. The entire variable domain, with the rest obtained from reference TRBV7-2 and TRBJ1-5, is as follows: GAGVSQSPSNKVTEKGKDVELRCDPISGHTALYWYRQSLGQGLEFLIYFQGNSAPDKSGLPSDRFSAERTGGSVSTLTIQRTQQEDSAVYLCASSFHPRSGGQPQHFGDGTRLSIL.

The chain couples TRBV6-1 to TRBJ1-2; D is unresolved. The V and J ends lost 4 bases and 8 bases respectively, with 11 bases between them. CDR1 is MNHNS and CDR2 is SASEGT in the germline V gene. The CDR3 is 12 amino acids. The CDR3 spells CASSGRAQGYTF. CDR3 DNA sequence: TGTGCCAGCAGTGGCCGAGCCCAGGGCTACACCTTC.

V usage is TRBV29-1 and J usage is TRBJ1-4; D unresolved. CDR3 length: 13 amino acids. Per the germline V gene, CDR1 is SQVTM and CDR2 is ANQGSEA. Trimming took off 5 bases at V and 0 bases at J, with 7 bases between the two ends. Here the CDR3 DNA reads TGCAGCGTTTGGGGTTCAACTAATGAAAAACTGTTTTTT. Translated, it gives CSVWGSTNEKLFF.

This clonotype was seen more than once but under ten times. The chain has TRBV12-3 or TRBV12-4 and TRBJ2-5; possible D gene TRBD1, 8 bases. CDR3 size: 16 residues. Trimming took 4 bases from V and 2 from J, leaving 17 bases between them. The CDR3 protein is CASSSGGTGDQETQYF. In DNA form, the CDR3 reads TGTGCCAGCAGTTCCGGGGGGACAGGCGATCAAGAGACCCAGTACTTC.

This clonotype came up a few times. The chain joins TRBV2 to TRBJ2-5; D uncertain. Germline V CDR1 and CDR2: SNHLY, FYNNEI. Trimming left V 8 bases short and J 5 bases short, with 12 bases between. This CDR3 contains 12 residues. CDR3: CASAWVRETQYF. The CDR3 DNA is TGTGCCAGCGCCTGGGTACGGGAGACCCAGTACTTC.

This clonotype was recorded many times. V gene TRBV9 combines with J gene TRBJ2-7; TRBD1 matches 8 bases. This CDR3 region has 16 residues. V lost 2 bases and J lost 2; bases outside the gene matches: 9. In germline, CDR1 is SGDLS, CDR2 YYNGEE. This chain's CDR3 is CASSVGPRGRAYEQYF. The CDR3 DNA is TGTGCCAGCAGCGTCGGGCCCAGGGGGCGAGCCTACGAGCAGTACTTC.

This clonotype was picked up a small number of times. This rearrangement joins TRBV14 to TRBJ1-1; no definite D call. V dropped 4 bases and J dropped 11 bases, with 17 bases sitting between them. The CDR3 covers 13 residues. CDR1 and CDR2 (germline): SGHDN, FVKESK. The CDR3 protein is CASSPPVGSNAFF. As DNA, the CDR3 is TGTGCCAGCAGCCCGCCGGTTGGTTCCAATGCTTTCTTT. Filled out from reference TRBV14 and TRBJ1-1, the complete variable domain reads EAGVTQFPSHSVIEKGQTVTLRCDPISGHDNLYWYRRVMGKEIKFLLHFVKESKQDESGMPNNRFLAERTGGTYSTLKVQPAELEDSGVYFCASSPPVGSNAFFGQGTRLTVV.

The V gene is TRBV6-2 or TRBV6-3, the J gene TRBJ2-1; unclear D gene. This CDR3 has 15 amino acids. V was clipped by 0 bases and J by 2 bases, with 8 bases between them. The germline CDR1 and CDR2 sequences are MNHEY and SVGEGT. DNA for the CDR3: TGTGCCAGCAGTTACTCTCATGTAGCCTACAATGAGCAGTTCTTC. It encodes CASSYSHVAYNEQFF.

In DNA form, the CDR3 reads TGTGCCAGCAGCTTAGAGATCGGGGAGCTGTTTTTT. Translation: CASSLEIGELFF. The chain links TRBV7-2 to TRBJ2-2, with no clear D. CDR3 size: 12 residues. Germline lookup yields CDR1 SGHTA and CDR2 FQGNSA. Trimming took 1 base from V and 7 from J, leaving 4 bases between them.

This clonotype appeared a few times. This chain connects TRBV6-1 to TRBJ2-6; 7 bases fit TRBD1. CDR1 and CDR2 from the germline V gene are MNHNS and SASEGT. V gave up 6 bases and J gave up 1 base; unmatched junction bases: 9. This CDR3 region has 17 residues. The CDR3 DNA is TGTGCCAGCAGCGGTGACAGGGCAGGATCTGGGGCCAACGTCCTGACTTTC. Its protein product is CASSGDRAGSGANVLTF.

This clonotype has at least ten counts. CDR3 DNA: TGTGCCAGCAGTTACGGACTAGACTACAATGAGCAGTTCTTC. It is translated as CASSYGLDYNEQFF. The rearrangement joins TRBV6-2 or TRBV6-3 to TRBJ2-1, with 7 positions matching TRBD2. There are 14 residues in the CDR3. The germline CDR1 and CDR2 sequences are MNHEY and SVGEGT. The J segment lost 3 bases and the V segment lost 2 bases, leaving 1 base of the junction unmatched.

The rearrangement joins TRBV7-8 to TRBJ2-3, with 11 bases fitting TRBD2. The CDR3 has 16 residues. Trimming took 4 bases from V and 10 from J; bases not matched to a gene: 13. Germline lookup yields CDR1 SGHVS and CDR2 FQNEAQ. CDR3 bases: TGTGCCAGCAGCTCCACTCATCTAGCGGGGGGCGGGCCGCAGTATTTT. Translation: CASSSTHLAGGGPQYF. Combining the CDR3 with reference TRBV7-8 and TRBJ2-3 gives the whole variable domain GAGVSQSPRYKVAKRGQDVALRCDPISGHVSLFWYQQALGQGPEFLTYFQNEAQLDKSGLPSDRFFAERPEGSVSTLKIQRTQQEDSAVYLCASSSTHLAGGGPQYFGPGTRLTVL.

This clonotype was seen a handful of times. V is TRBV19 and J is TRBJ2-3; TRBD1 matches at 11 bases. Germline CDR1 reads LNHDA; CDR2 reads SQIVND (reference sequence). Trimming at V came to 7 bases and at J to 1 base, leaving 4 bases not matched to a gene. The CDR3 is 15 residues long. CDR3 sequence: CASTSDRGRTDTQYF. CDR3 coding DNA: TGTGCCAGTACCTCGGACAGGGGGCGCACAGATACGCAGTATTTT.

This clonotype was seen a handful of times. V is TRBV2 and J is TRBJ2-5; 11 bases line up with TRBD2. The germline V gene has CDR1 SNHLY and CDR2 FYNNEI. The CDR3 is made up of 18 amino acids. Losses at the gene ends were 1 base for V and 0 bases for J; bases not matched to a gene: 7. The DNA for the CDR3 is TGTGCCAGCAGTGAAGTGTCGACTAGCGGGGTGTACCAAGAGACCCAGTACTTC. Protein sequence: CASSEVSTSGVYQETQYF. Using reference TRBV2 and TRBJ2-5 for the parts outside the CDR3, the full variable domain is EPEVTQTPSHQVTQMGQEVILRCVPISNHLYFYWYRQILGQKVEFLVSFYNNEISEKSEIFDDQFSVERPDGSNFTLKIRSTKLEDSAMYFCASSEVSTSGVYQETQYFGPGTRLLVL.

The chain recombines TRBV7-3 with TRBJ2-1; TRBD2 matches at 10 bases. The germline CDR1 and CDR2 sequences are SGHTA and FQGTGA. The CDR3 sequence is 17 residues long. With V trimmed by 5 bases and J by 4 bases, 11 bases remained unmatched. In DNA form, the CDR3 reads TGTGCCAGCAGCCCGCTCCCGGGACTAGCGAGTTACAATGAGCAGTTCTTC. This translates into CASSPLPGLASYNEQFF.

The chain uses TRBV3-1 and TRBJ2-1; D is unclear. Trimming shortened V by 2 bases and J by 8 bases, and 4 bases separated the two germline ends. The CDR3 sequence is 11 residues long. Germline V lookup: CDR1 LGHDT, CDR2 YNNKEL (reference sequence). This CDR3 is CASSQFHEQFF. CDR3 DNA: TGTGCCAGCAGCCAATTCCATGAGCAGTTCTTC.

Ten or more counts support this clonotype. The chain joins TRBV7-9 to TRBJ1-1; a weak D match, TRBD1 (6 bases). CDR1 is SEHNR, CDR2 FQNEAQ, per germline (reference sequence). The V end was cut by 4 bases, the J end by 0 bases, with 9 bases between. The CDR3 is 14 residues long. CDR3 nucleotides: TGTGCCAGCAGCTCACAGGGAATGAACACTGAAGCTTTCTTT. Encoded protein: CASSSQGMNTEAFF.

The V and J genes are TRBV6-6 and TRBJ2-7; the D gene is possibly TRBD2 (7 bases). Trimming took 2 bases from V and 2 from J, leaving 16 bases between them. The CDR3 has 16 residues. Germline CDR1 and CDR2: MNHNY and SVGAGI (reference sequence). As DNA, the CDR3 is TGTGCCAGCAGTTACGGGATTGGGGGGGCGGCCTACGAGCAGTACTTC. This translates into CASSYGIGGAAYEQYF.

This clonotype was found a few times. One end of the junction fails to match germline, which may point to a read error. This rearrangement joins TRBV5-1 to TRBJ2-7; 10 bases line up with TRBD1. CDR3 length: 14 residues. Germline lookup yields CDR1 SGHRS and CDR2 YFSETQ. CDR3 region: CASSLGTGVDEQYF. The CDR3, as DNA: TGTGCCAGCTCACTAGGGACAGGGGTCGACGAGCAGTACTTC.

V is TRBV4-1 and J is TRBJ2-2; D call uncertain. The germline gives CDR1 MGHRA, CDR2 YSYEKL. The CDR3 totals 14 residues. Trimming took off 0 bases at V and 3 bases at J, with 5 bases between the two ends. The CDR3 sequence: CASSQEGYTGELFF. The DNA of the CDR3 is TGCGCCAGCAGCCAAGAGGGTTACACCGGGGAGCTGTTTTTT.

This clonotype has only a few counts. This chain joins TRBV24-1 and TRBJ2-1, with D perhaps given as TRBD1 or TRBD2 (5 bases each). The CDR3 spans 15 residues. Germline values: CDR1 KGHDR, CDR2 SFDVKD. V gave up 2 bases and J gave up 2 bases, with 9 bases separating them. CDR3 sequence: CATSDSGRAYNEQFF. As DNA, the CDR3 is TGTGCCACCAGTGATTCGGGGCGGGCCTACAATGAGCAGTTCTTC.

This clonotype showed up just a few times. The rearrangement uses TRBV5-1 and TRBJ1-6; possibly TRBD1 for D (6 bases). Germline V lookup: CDR1 SGHRS, CDR2 YFSETQ. The ends were cut back, 4 bases at V and 10 bases at J, with 15 bases in the middle. The CDR3 sequence is 14 residues long. The CDR3 sequence is CASSGGQGRSPLHF. The CDR3 nucleotides read TGCGCCAGCAGCGGGGGCCAGGGCAGATCACCCCTCCACTTT.

This clonotype showed up many times. This chain connects TRBV6-1 to TRBJ2-7, with D hard to call. The CDR3 runs to 13 residues. Looked up from germline, CDR1 is MNHNS and CDR2 is SASEGT. V was trimmed by 1 base and J by 4 bases, leaving 8 bases between them. This chain's CDR3 is CASSEGSPYEQYF. For the CDR3, the DNA is TGTGCCAGCAGTGAAGGGTCCCCTTACGAGCAGTACTTC.

This clonotype was seen a few times. The rearrangement uses TRBV11-2 and TRBJ2-1, with D maybe TRBD2 (6 bases). V shed 2 bases and J shed 12 bases, with 14 bases lying between them. The length of the CDR3 is 13 residues. CDR1 SGHAT and CDR2 FQNNGV come from the germline V gene. CDR3 nucleotide sequence: TGTGCCAGCAGCTTAACTAACTCCGGGGGGCAGTTCTTC. It translates to CASSLTNSGGQFF.